These 26 T cell receptor beta chains share one sample of origin, sequenced in a study of T cell repertoires in cytomegalovirus infection. No antigen has been identified for these receptors. Each CDR3 protein gets one entry after TCRdb re-called the reads with MiXCR. Of 140,000 to 150,000 distinct CDR3 sequences in the sample, more than 30% were seen once. Sequencing was performed on CD8+ T cells from cultured PBMCs, taken from culture after CMV antigen stimulation. All receptors derive from a human donor in good health (CMV status not recorded). Some clones in this sample may be carry-over from other donors' samples.

The gene calls are TRBV5-6 and TRBJ1-1; D unresolved. CDR3 length: 13 residues. Looked up from germline, CDR1 is SGHDT and CDR2 is YYEEEE. V gave up 1 base and J gave up 2 bases, with 6 bases separating them. The CDR3 region has the DNA TGTGCCAGCAGCTTGCTGAGTAACACTGAAGCTTTCTTT. Amino acid sequence: CASSLLSNTEAFF.

This clonotype was seen only a few times. The V call is TRBV3-1, the J call TRBJ1-2, with 7 positions matching TRBD1. The CDR3 extends over 14 amino acids. Germline CDR1 and CDR2: LGHDT and YNNKEL (reference sequence). The ends lost 4 bases at V and 4 bases at J; junction bases unmatched: 6. This CDR3 reads CASSPGTVIYGYTF. DNA of the CDR3: TGTGCCAGCAGCCCCGGGACAGTAATCTATGGCTACACCTTC.

V is TRBV28 and J is TRBJ1-6; no clear D gene. Germline assignment: CDR1 MDHEN and CDR2 SYDVKM. The CDR3 runs 14 residues. The V end was cut by 3 bases, the J end by 7 bases, with 10 bases between. The CDR3 DNA sequence: TGTGCCAGCAGTTTTGGGGTCAGCAATTCACCCCTCCACTTT. Protein product: CASSFGVSNSPLHF. The whole variable domain, remainder taken from reference TRBV28 and TRBJ1-6, is DVKVTQSSRYLVKRTGEKVFLECVQDMDHENMFWYRQDPGLGLRLIYFSYDVKMKEKGDIPEGYSVSREKKERFSLILESASTNQTSMYLCASSFGVSNSPLHFGNGTRLTVT.

This clonotype was counted a few times. J is TRBJ2-2 and V is TRBV7-6; TRBD2 agrees at 7 bases. Trimming cost V 4 bases and J 1 base; bases outside gene matches: 6. This CDR3 has 16 residues. Per germline, CDR1 SGHVS and CDR2 FNYEAQ. The CDR3 reads CASSSFRGENTGELFF. The CDR3 DNA is TGTGCCAGCAGCTCTTTCCGGGGGGAGAACACCGGGGAGCTGTTTTTT.

This clonotype was observed a handful of times. The gene calls are TRBV4-1 and TRBJ2-7; tentatively, D is TRBD1 or TRBD2 (5 bases each). Trimming stripped 2 bases from V and 3 bases from J, with 23 bases between. The CDR3 is made up of 18 amino acids. The V gene's germline CDR1 is MGHRA and CDR2 YSYEKL. DNA of the CDR3: TGCGCCAGCAGCCAATTTCTCACGACAAGGGACGAAGACTACGAGCAGTACTTC. This gives the protein CASSQFLTTRDEDYEQYF.

The rearrangement links TRBV14 to TRBJ1-1, with no clear D. CDR3 length: 17 amino acids. Germline V CDR1 and CDR2: SGHDN, FVKESK. The V and J ends lost 0 bases and 2 bases respectively, with 16 bases between them. The CDR3 sequence: CASSQDGQSIRNTEAFF. The CDR3 coding sequence is TGTGCCAGCAGCCAAGATGGGCAAAGCATTAGAAACACTGAAGCTTTCTTT.

This clonotype was picked up a small number of times. The gene calls are TRBV7-6 and TRBJ2-1; 7 bases align to TRBD2. Germline V CDR1 and CDR2: SGHVS, FNYEAQ. V gave up 0 bases and J gave up 4 bases; unmatched junction bases: 6. The CDR3 sequence is 16 residues long. The CDR3 reads CASSLAWAGEYNEQFF. The CDR3 DNA is TGTGCCAGCAGCTTAGCGTGGGCGGGGGAATACAATGAGCAGTTCTTC.

V gene TRBV6-5 combines with J gene TRBJ1-4; 12 nucleotides align to TRBD1. Germline loops: CDR1 MNHEY, CDR2 SVGAGI. The junction had 4 bases not matched to a gene; V was cut back by 2 bases and J by 3 bases. This CDR3 region has 17 residues. The CDR3 DNA sequence: TGTGCCAGCAGTTACCGGGACAGGGGGCGATCTAATGAAAAACTGTTTTTT. Its protein is CASSYRDRGRSNEKLFF.

The rearrangement joins TRBV24-1 to TRBJ2-1; TRBD2 matches 7 bases. Germline V gives CDR1 KGHDR, CDR2 SFDVKD. Trimming at V came to 4 bases and at J to 7 bases, leaving 15 bases not matched to a gene. The CDR3 is made up of 17 amino acids. CDR3 DNA: TGTGCCACCAGTGACCTGGGGCGGGGGTCCGTGGTTAATGAGCAGTTCTTC. It codes for CATSDLGRGSVVNEQFF.

The table lists this clonotype with many counts. The chain recombines TRBV6-2 or TRBV6-3 with TRBJ2-1, with TRBD2 identical over 13 bases. With 2 bases clipped from V and 0 bases from J, the junction kept 13 bases outside the gene matches. Germline V gene lookup returns CDR1 MNHEY and CDR2 SVGEGT. The CDR3 has 21 amino acids. CDR3 coding DNA: TGTGCCAGCAGTTACCGCGAGGGGACTAGCGGGGAGATCAGCTCCTACAATGAGCAGTTCTTC. Its translation: CASSYREGTSGEISSYNEQFF.

The rearrangement uses TRBV7-6 and TRBJ2-1, with 9 nucleotides matching TRBD2. V was clipped by 2 bases and J by 8 bases; unmatched bases: 4. In germline, CDR1 is SGHVS, CDR2 FNYEAQ. The CDR3 is 14 residues long. The CDR3 bases are TGTGCCAGCAGCTTACTAGCGGGGAATGATGAGCAGTTCTTC. Translation: CASSLLAGNDEQFF.

This clonotype was found many times. The chain uses TRBV15 and TRBJ2-1; the D gene is possibly TRBD2 (7 bases). Germline V lookup: CDR1 LNHNV, CDR2 YYDKDF (reference sequence). Trimming cost V 0 bases and J 6 bases, with 15 bases left between them. CDR3 length equals 16 residues. The CDR3 DNA reads as TGTGCCACCAGCAGAGAAGGAGGGGGGGGGTTCAATGAGCAGTTCTTC. Its translation: CATSREGGGGFNEQFF.

This clonotype was picked up a small number of times. This chain connects TRBV6-6 to TRBJ2-7; TRBD2 might be the D (5 bases). Trimming cost V 6 bases and J 0 bases, with 9 bases left between them. The CDR3 contains 13 residues. Looked up from germline, CDR1 is MNHNY and CDR2 is SVGAGI (reference sequence). In DNA form, the CDR3 reads TGTGCCAGCAGCGGGATCGACTCCTACGAGCAGTACTTC. Translating gives CASSGIDSYEQYF.

This clonotype was counted a few times. The chain couples TRBV28 to TRBJ2-7; 12 positions match TRBD2. V was pared by 3 bases and J by 7 bases, with 10 bases of the junction left unmatched. Germline assignment: CDR1 MDHEN and CDR2 SYDVKM. The CDR3 is made up of 16 amino acids. CDR3 sequence reads: CASSLRLAGARLEQYF. CDR3 DNA: TGTGCCAGCAGTTTGAGACTAGCGGGGGCTCGTTTGGAGCAGTACTTC.

This chain links TRBV7-9 with TRBJ2-5; the D gene is possibly TRBD1 (5 bases). Germline CDR1 reads SEHNR; CDR2 reads FQNEAQ (reference sequence). Trimming removed 6 bases at V and 1 base at J, with 6 bases between. The CDR3 covers 12 residues. CDR3 protein: CASRTAQETQYF. DNA of the CDR3: TGTGCCAGCAGGACAGCCCAAGAGACCCAGTACTTC.

The rearrangement links TRBV4-1 to TRBJ2-3; D is unclear. The CDR3 spans 15 residues. Trimming pared 0 bases from V and 0 bases from J, leaving 7 bases between. Germline CDR1 is MGHRA and CDR2 is YSYEKL. As DNA, the CDR3 is TGCGCCAGCAGCCAAGATCTGGCTAGCACAGATACGCAGTATTTT. Its translation is CASSQDLASTDTQYF.

V is TRBV27 and J is TRBJ2-7; no definite D call. Trimming took 3 bases from V and 3 from J, leaving 9 bases between them. The CDR3 loop spans 13 amino acids. Germline V gives CDR1 MNHEY, CDR2 SMNVEV (reference sequence). The CDR3 loop reads CASSLRYNYEQYF. CDR3 sequence (DNA): TGTGCCAGCAGTTTGAGGTACAACTACGAGCAGTACTTC.

V is TRBV6-1 and J is TRBJ2-7; 8 positions agree with TRBD1. In germline, CDR1 is MNHNS, CDR2 SASEGT. The CDR3 is made up of 13 amino acids. The V segment lost 6 bases and the J segment 6 bases; nucleotides outside the gene matches: 7. CDR3 bases: TGTGCCAGCAGCGGACAGGGAAGTCCCGAGCAGTACTTC. It yields the protein CASSGQGSPEQYF.

V is TRBV28 and J is TRBJ2-3; 8 bases agree with TRBD1. In germline, CDR1 is MDHEN, CDR2 SYDVKM. The ends lost 6 bases at V and 4 bases at J; junction bases unmatched: 6. The CDR3 length is 14 residues. In DNA, the CDR3 is TGTGCCAGCAGCCGTGACAGGGGTGCAGATACGCAGTATTTT. It specifies CASSRDRGADTQYF.

This clonotype has just a few counts. The V gene is TRBV19, the J gene TRBJ1-1; D is uncertain. The V end lost 3 bases, the J end lost 0 bases, and 11 bases lay between the germline ends. Germline CDR1 is LNHDA and CDR2 is SQIVND (reference sequence). This CDR3 has 15 residues. DNA for the CDR3: TGTGCCAGTAGTATTATCTGGGGAATGAACACTGAAGCTTTCTTT. Translating it yields CASSIIWGMNTEAFF.

The chain couples TRBV19 to TRBJ1-5; 11 nucleotides align to TRBD1. J lost 5 bases, V lost 3 bases, and 3 bases had no gene match. The V gene's germline CDR1 is LNHDA and CDR2 SQIVND (reference sequence). The CDR3 is made up of 15 amino acids. CDR3 region: CASSIGQGAYQPQHF. DNA of the CDR3: TGTGCCAGTAGTATCGGACAGGGGGCATATCAGCCCCAGCATTTT.

CDR3 amino acids: CASSVQGDPLHF. The CDR3 nucleotides are TGTGCCAGCAGCGTCCAGGGTGATCCCCTCCACTTT. The chain is built from TRBV9 and TRBJ1-6; weak D call: TRBD1 (5 bases). V was trimmed by 2 bases and J by 13 bases, leaving 10 bases between them. This CDR3 spans 12 amino acids. The germline V gene encodes CDR1 SGDLS and CDR2 YYNGEE.

This sequence joins TRBV2 and TRBJ1-2; D possibly corresponds to TRBD1 (5 bases). This CDR3 comprises 14 residues. The V and J ends lost 4 bases and 8 bases respectively, with 17 bases between them. Germline CDR1 is SNHLY and CDR2 is FYNNEI. DNA of the CDR3: TGTGCCAGCAGTGGGGGGTACTCGTTTTGGGGCTACACCTTC. Amino acid sequence: CASSGGYSFWGYTF.

V and J are TRBV5-6 and TRBJ1-4; TRBD1 agrees at 8 bases. V gave up 0 bases and J gave up 7 bases; unmatched junction bases: 5. Looked up from germline, CDR1 is SGHDT and CDR2 is YYEEEE. This CDR3 is 15 amino acids long. CDR3 bases: TGTGCCAGCAGCTTGGAAGGCAGGGGGCCTGAAAAACTGTTTTTT. This gives the protein CASSLEGRGPEKLFF.

Only a few counts were recorded for this clonotype. The J gene is TRBJ2-6, the V gene TRBV27, with D perhaps TRBD2 (7 bases). The CDR3 length is 16 residues. Trimming removed 2 bases at V and 2 bases at J, with 10 bases between. CDR1 MNHEY and CDR2 SMNVEV come from the germline V gene (reference sequence). The CDR3 loop is CASSLGGGAGANVLTF. The CDR3 nucleotides read TGTGCCAGCAGTTTAGGGGGGGGCGCTGGGGCCAACGTCCTGACTTTC.

This chain connects TRBV19 to TRBJ2-1; D may be TRBD2 (6 bases). The CDR3 is 13 residues long. V was cut by 3 bases and J by 6 bases, with 9 bases left in between. Looked up from germline, CDR1 is LNHDA and CDR2 is SQIVND (reference sequence). CDR3 in amino acids: CASSMGLFNEQFF. The CDR3 coding sequence is TGTGCCAGTAGTATGGGACTTTTCAATGAGCAGTTCTTC.